Detailed here is one T cell receptor (beta chain). Lacking the conserved final phenylalanine or tryptophan, this CDR3 likely reflects a read error. Time point described: newly diagnosed GD, antithyroid drugs for less than 3 months. PBMC RNA served as the TCR library source. Peripheral blood, around 9 milliliters of it, was drawn into EDTA tubes. Arm-PCR of CDR3 regions and iRepertoire HTBI primers were the basis on which TCR beta libraries were built. One entry per CDR3 protein results from TCRdb running MiXCR on the multiplex PCR reads. This table has about 530,000 distinct CDR3 sequences, about 16% appearing once. This sample was taken from a study of regulatory T cells in long-lasting Graves disease. This CDR3 has 13 amino acids. Germline V gives CDR1 MDHEN, CDR2 SYDVKM. Trimming took 6 bases from V and 5 from J, leaving 14 bases between them. This sample was also put to use in a study of T cells in Graves' hyperthyroidism and ophthalmopathy. According to that study: TCR CDR3 regions were first amplified by RT-PCR with HTBI primers. From stable hyperthyroidism, ophthalmopathy was set apart by a 13 V-J model.

V is TRBV28 and J is TRBJ2-7; D possibly corresponds to TRBD1 (5 bases). The source was peripheral blood mononuclear cells (PBMCs), collected at new diagnosis, from a patient treated with antithyroid drugs. The clonotype was recovered from a woman aged 35 to 60 with Graves disease. The CDR3 is CASSPDQGDEQYS. The CDR3 coding sequence is TGTGCCAGCAGCCCAGATCAAGGGGACGAGCAGTACTCC.